The entry below gives a single T cell receptor beta chain sequence along with its context. This clonotype was detected only a few times. Its antigen target is currently unknown. No much larger clone exists at a distance of one base, and base qualities are not known. These data belong to a study (dated by TCRdb to between 2015 and 2016). To prepare the library, RT-PCR was applied. The reads were generated on an Illumina MiSeq. TCRdb reprocessing: public reads trimmed at Q25 with fastp, clones called with MiXCR, in-frame beta chains kept. All rows with the same CDR3 protein become a single entry with the most common DNA and genes. This sample is represented by about 680,000 distinct CDR3 sequences; 13% to 15% of them were singletons. Just over 3.5% of the sample goes to the ten largest clones. The CDR3, cysteine through phenylalanine, is 14 amino acids long. Here the CDR3 DNA is all that survives: 42 bases in frame from base 1. Trimming takes 4 bases off V and 12 bases off J; junction bases not matched to a gene: 8. CDR1 and CDR2 (DFQATT, SNEGSKA) derive from the germline V gene (reference sequence).

Sequenced material: memory CD4+ T cells from blood. Here the chain combines TRBV20-1 and TRBJ2-1; 14 of the junction bases match TRBD2. This clonotype was obtained from a female donor in good health, serving as a healthy control. The CDR3 region reads CSATRTSGRFRQFF. The DNA sequence follows: TGCAGTGCTACACGGACTAGCGGGAGGTTTCGGCAGTTCTTC.